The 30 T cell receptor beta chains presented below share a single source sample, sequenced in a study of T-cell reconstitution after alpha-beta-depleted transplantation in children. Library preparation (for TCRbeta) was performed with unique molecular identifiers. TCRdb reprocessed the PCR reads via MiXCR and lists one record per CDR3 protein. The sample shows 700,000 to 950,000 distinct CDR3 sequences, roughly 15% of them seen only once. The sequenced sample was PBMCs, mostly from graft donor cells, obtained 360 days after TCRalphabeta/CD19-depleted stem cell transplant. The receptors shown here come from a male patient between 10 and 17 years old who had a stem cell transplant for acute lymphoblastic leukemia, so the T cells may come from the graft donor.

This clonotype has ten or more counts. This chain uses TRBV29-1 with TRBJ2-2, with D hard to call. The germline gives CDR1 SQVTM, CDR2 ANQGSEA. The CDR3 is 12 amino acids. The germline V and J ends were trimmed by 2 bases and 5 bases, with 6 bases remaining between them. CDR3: CSVEPSTGELFF. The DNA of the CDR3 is TGCAGCGTTGAACCCAGTACCGGGGAGCTGTTTTTT.

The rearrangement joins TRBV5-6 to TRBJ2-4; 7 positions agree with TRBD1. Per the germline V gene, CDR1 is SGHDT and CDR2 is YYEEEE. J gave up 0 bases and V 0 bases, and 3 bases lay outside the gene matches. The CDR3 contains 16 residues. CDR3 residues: CASSLGTGLAKNIQYF. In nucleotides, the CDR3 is TGTGCCAGCAGCTTGGGGACAGGCCTAGCCAAAAACATTCAGTACTTC.

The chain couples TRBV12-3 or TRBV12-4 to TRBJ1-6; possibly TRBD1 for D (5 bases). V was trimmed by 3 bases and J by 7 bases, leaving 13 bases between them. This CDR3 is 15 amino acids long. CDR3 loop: CASSFRDPINSPLHF. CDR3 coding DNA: TGTGCCAGCAGTTTTCGGGACCCCATAAATTCACCCCTCCACTTT.

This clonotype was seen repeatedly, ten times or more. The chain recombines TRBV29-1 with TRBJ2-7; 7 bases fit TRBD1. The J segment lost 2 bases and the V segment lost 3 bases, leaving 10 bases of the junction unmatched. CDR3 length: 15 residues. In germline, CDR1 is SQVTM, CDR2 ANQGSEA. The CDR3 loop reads CSVEGRTGFPYEQYF. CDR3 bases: TGCAGCGTTGAGGGCCGGACAGGATTCCCCTACGAGCAGTACTTC.

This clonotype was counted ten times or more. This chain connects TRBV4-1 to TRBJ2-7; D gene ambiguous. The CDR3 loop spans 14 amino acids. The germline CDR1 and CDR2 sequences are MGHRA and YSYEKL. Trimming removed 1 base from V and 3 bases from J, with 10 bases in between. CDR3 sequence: CASSQVGRFYEQYF. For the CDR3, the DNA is TGCGCCAGCAGCCAAGTTGGTCGGTTCTACGAGCAGTACTTC.

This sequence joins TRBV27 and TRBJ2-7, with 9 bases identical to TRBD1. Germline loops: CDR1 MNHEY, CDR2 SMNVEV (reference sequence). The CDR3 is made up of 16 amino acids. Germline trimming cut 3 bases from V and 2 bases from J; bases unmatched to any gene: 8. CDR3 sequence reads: CASSFTGGLVTYEQYF. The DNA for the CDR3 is TGTGCCAGCAGTTTTACAGGGGGCCTGGTCACCTACGAGCAGTACTTC.

CDR3 sequence: CASSQDGVGIGETQYF. In nucleotides, the CDR3 is TGCGCCAGCAGCCAAGACGGAGTAGGAATTGGGGAGACCCAGTACTTC. This chain joins TRBV4-1 and TRBJ2-5; D gene ambiguous. Trimming took 0 bases from V and 5 from J, leaving 16 bases between them. This CDR3 is 16 amino acids long. Germline lookup yields CDR1 MGHRA and CDR2 YSYEKL.

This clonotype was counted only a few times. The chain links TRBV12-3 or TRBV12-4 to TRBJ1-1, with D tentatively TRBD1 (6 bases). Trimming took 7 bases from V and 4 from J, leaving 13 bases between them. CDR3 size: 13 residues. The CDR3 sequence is CASTLRGGTEAFF. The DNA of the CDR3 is TGTGCCAGCACCCTGAGGGGGGGCACTGAAGCTTTCTTT.

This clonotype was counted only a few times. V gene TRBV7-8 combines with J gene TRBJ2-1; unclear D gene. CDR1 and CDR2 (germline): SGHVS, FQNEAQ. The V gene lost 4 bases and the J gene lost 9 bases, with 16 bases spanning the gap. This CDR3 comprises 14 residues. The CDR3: CASSSPQVRSEQFF. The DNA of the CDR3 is TGTGCCAGCAGCTCCCCCCAAGTTCGCAGTGAGCAGTTCTTC.

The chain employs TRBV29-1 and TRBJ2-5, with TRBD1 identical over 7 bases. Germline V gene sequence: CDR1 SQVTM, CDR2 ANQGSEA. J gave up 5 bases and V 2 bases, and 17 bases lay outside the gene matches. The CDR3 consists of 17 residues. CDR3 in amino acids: CSVENGLTGTDIETQYF. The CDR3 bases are TGCAGCGTTGAAAACGGGCTGACCGGGACAGATATTGAGACCCAGTACTTC.

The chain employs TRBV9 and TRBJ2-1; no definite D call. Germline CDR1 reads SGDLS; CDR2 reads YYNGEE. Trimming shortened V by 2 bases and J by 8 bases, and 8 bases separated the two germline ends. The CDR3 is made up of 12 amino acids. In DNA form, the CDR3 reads TGTGCCAGCAGCGTCAACGCGCATGAGCAGTTCTTC. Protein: CASSVNAHEQFF.

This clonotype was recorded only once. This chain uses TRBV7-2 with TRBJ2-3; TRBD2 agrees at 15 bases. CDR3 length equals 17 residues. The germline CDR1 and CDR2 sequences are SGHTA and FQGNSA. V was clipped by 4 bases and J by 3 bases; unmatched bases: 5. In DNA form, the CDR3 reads TGTGCCAGCAGCTACCCGGGACTAGCGGGAGGTACAGATACGCAGTATTTT. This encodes CASSYPGLAGGTDTQYF.

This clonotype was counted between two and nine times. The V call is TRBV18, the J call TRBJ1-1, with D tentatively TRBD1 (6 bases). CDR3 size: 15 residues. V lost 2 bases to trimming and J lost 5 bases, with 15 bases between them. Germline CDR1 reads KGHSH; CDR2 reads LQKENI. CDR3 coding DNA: TGTGCCAGCTCACCATTAGCAGCAGGGGAGACTGAAGCTTTCTTT. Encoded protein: CASSPLAAGETEAFF.

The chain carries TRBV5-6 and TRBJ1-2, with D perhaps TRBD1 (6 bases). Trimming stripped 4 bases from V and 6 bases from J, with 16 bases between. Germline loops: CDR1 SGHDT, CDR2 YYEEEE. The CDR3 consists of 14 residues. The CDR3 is CASSLGASNHGYTF. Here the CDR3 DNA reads TGTGCCAGCAGCCTGGGGGCCTCCAACCATGGCTACACCTTC.

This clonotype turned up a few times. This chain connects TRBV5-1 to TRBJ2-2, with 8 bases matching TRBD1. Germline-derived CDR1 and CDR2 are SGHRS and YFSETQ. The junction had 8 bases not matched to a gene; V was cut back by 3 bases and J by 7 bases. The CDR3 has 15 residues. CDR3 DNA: TGCGCCAGCAGCTCGGACAGGGAAGGACGCGGGGAGCTGTTTTTT. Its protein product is CASSSDREGRGELFF.

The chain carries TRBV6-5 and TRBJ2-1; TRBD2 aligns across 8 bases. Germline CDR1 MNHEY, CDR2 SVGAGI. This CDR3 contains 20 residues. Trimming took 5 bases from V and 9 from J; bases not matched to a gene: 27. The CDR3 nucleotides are TGTGCCAGCAGTCCTCGCGTTAGGTATCTAGCGGGTGTCCTGGTCGGTGAGCAGTTCTTC. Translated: CASSPRVRYLAGVLVGEQFF.

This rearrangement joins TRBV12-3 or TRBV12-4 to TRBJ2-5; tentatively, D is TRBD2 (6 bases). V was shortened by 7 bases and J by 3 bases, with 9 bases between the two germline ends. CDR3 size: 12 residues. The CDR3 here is CASTSAEETQYF. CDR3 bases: TGTGCCAGCACTAGCGCGGAAGAGACCCAGTACTTC.

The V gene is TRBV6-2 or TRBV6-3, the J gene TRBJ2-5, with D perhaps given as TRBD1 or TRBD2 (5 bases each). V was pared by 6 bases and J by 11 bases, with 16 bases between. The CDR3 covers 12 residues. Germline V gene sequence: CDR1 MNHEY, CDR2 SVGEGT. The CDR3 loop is CASSLLGTGQYF. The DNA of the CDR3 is TGTGCCAGCAGCCTGTTGGGGACCGGGCAGTACTTC.

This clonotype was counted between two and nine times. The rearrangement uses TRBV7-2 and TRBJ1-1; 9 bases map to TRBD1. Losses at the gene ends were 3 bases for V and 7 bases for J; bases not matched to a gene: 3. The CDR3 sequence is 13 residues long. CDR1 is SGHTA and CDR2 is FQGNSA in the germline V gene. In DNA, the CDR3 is TGTGCCAGCAGCTTCGGGACAGGGCGTGAAGCTTTCTTT. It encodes CASSFGTGREAFF.

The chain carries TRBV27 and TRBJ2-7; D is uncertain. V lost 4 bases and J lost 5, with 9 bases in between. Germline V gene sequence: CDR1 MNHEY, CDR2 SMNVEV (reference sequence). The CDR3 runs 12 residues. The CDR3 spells CASSSTPNEQYF. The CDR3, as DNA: TGTGCCAGCAGTTCGACCCCAAACGAGCAGTACTTC.

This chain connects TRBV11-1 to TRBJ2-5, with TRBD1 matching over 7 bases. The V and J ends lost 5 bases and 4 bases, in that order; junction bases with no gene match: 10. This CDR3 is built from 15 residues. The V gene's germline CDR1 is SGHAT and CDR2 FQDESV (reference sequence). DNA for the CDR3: TGTGCCAGCAGCACAGCACGGGACAGAGGAGAGACCCAGTACTTC. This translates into CASSTARDRGETQYF. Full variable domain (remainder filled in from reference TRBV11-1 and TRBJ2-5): EAEVAQSPRYKITEKSQAVAFWCDPISGHATLYWYRQILGQGPELLVQFQDESVVDDSQLPKDRFSAERLKGVDSTLKIQPAELGDSAMYLCASSTARDRGETQYFGPGTRLLVL.

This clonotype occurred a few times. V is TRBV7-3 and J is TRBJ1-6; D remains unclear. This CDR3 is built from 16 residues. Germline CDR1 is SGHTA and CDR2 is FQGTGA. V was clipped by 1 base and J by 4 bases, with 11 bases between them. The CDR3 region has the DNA TGTGCCAGCAGCTTAAAAGGGTTGGGGTATAATTCACCCCTCCACTTT. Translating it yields CASSLKGLGYNSPLHF.

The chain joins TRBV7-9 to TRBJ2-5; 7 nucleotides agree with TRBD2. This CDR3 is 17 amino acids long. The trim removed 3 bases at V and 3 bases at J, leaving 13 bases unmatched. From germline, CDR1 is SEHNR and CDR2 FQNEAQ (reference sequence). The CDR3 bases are TGTGCCAGCAGCTTGGGGGGGACCGCGGGACCTAAAGAGACCCAGTACTTC. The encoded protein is CASSLGGTAGPKETQYF.

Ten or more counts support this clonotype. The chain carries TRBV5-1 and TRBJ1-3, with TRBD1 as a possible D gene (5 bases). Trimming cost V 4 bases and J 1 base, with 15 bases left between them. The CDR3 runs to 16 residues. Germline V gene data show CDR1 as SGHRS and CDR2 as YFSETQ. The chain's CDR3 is CASSPLGVGSGNTIYF. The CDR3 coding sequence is TGCGCCAGCAGCCCCTTAGGGGTAGGATCTGGAAACACCATATATTTT.

CDR3 DNA sequence: TGTGCCAGCAGCCATCTTCTAGCGGGAGTAGGAGACATTCAGTACTTC. Encoded protein: CASSHLLAGVGDIQYF. The gene calls are TRBV4-2 and TRBJ2-4; TRBD2 matches at 10 bases. With 3 bases clipped from V and 8 bases from J, the junction kept 10 bases outside the gene matches. Looked up from germline, CDR1 is LGHNA and CDR2 is YNFKEQ. This CDR3 is 16 amino acids long.

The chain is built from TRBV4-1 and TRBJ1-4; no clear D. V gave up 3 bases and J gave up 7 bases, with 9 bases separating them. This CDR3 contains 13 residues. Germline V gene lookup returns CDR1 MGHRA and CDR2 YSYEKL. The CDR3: CASSQVVGEKLFF. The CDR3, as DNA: TGCGCCAGCAGCCAGGTCGTGGGTGAAAAACTGTTTTTT.

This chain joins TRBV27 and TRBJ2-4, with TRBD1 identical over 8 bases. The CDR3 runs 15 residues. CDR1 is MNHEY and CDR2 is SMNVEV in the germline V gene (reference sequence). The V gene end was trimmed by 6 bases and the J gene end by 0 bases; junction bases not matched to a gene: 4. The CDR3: CASREDRVAKNIQYF. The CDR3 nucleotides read TGTGCCAGCAGGGAGGACAGGGTAGCCAAAAACATTCAGTACTTC.

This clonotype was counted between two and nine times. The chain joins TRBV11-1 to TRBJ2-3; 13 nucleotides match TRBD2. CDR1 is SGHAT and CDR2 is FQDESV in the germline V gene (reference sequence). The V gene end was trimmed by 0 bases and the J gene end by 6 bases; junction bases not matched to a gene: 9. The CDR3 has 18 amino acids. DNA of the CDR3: TGTGCCAGCAGCTTAGCCCCAGGACTAGCGGGAGTTTCGGATACGCAGTATTTT. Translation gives CASSLAPGLAGVSDTQYF.

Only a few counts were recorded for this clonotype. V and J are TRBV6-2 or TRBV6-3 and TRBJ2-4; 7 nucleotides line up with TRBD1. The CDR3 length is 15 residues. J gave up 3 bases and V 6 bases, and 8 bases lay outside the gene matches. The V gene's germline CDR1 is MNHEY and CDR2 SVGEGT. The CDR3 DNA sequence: TGTGCCAGCAGACCCGACAGGGTGGGCAAAAACATTCAGTACTTC. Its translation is CASRPDRVGKNIQYF.

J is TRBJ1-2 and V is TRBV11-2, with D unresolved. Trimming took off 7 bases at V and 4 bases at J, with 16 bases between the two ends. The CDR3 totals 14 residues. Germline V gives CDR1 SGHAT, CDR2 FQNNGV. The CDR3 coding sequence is TGTGCCAGCACCCGACCCCGGGGAGGCTATGGCTACACCTTC. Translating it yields CASTRPRGGYGYTF.